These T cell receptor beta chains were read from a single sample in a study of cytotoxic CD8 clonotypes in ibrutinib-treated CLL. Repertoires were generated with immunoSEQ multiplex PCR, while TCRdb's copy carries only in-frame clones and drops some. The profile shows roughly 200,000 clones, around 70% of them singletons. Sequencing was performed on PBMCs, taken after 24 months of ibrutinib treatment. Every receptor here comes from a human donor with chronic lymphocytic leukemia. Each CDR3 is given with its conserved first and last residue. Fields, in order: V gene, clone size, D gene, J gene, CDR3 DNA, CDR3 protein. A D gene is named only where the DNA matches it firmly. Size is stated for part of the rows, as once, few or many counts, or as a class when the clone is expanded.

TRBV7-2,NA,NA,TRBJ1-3,TGTGCCAGCAGCTTAGTTCGGTCCGGGATGTTAGGAAACACCATATATTTT,CASSLVRSGMLGNTIYF
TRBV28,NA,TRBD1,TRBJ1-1,TGTGCCAGCAGTGAACCGGGACAGATGAACACTGAAGCTTTCTTT,CASSEPGQMNTEAFF
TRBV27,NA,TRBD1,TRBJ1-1,TGTGCCAGCAGTCGAATCCCCGGACAGGGGATCACTGAAGCTTTCTTT,CASSRIPGQGITEAFF
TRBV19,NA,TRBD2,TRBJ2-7,TGTGCCAGTAGCAGACTAGCGGGAGGGTACGAGCAGTACTTC,CASSRLAGGYEQYF
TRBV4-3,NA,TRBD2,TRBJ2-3,TGCGCCAGCAGCCAAGATTTCGGGACTAGCGGGACCACAGATACGCAGTATTTT,CASSQDFGTSGTTDTQYF
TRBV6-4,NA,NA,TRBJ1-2,TGTGCCAGCAGTGACTCGAGTAACTATGGCTACACCTTC,CASSDSSNYGYTF
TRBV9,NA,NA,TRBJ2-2,TGTGCCAGCAGCGTAGGTACTAGCTATCCCGGGGAGCTGTTTTTT,CASSVGTSYPGELFF
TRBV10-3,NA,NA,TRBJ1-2,TGTGCCATTCCGGCCAGTTCTAACTATGGCTACACCTTC,CAIPASSNYGYTF
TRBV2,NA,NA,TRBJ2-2,TGTGCCAGCAGTCCCTCCAGAAGCGGGCCCGGGGAGCTGTTTTTT,CASSPSRSGPGELFF
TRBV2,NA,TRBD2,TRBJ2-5,TGTGCCAGCAGTAATCTTCTAGCGGCTCAAGAGACCCAGTACTTC,CASSNLLAAQETQYF
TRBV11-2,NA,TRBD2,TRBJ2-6,TGTGCCAGCAGCTTACGGGGGGCTGGGGCCAACGTCCTGACTTTC,CASSLRGAGANVLTF
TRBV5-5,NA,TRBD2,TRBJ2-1,TGTGCCAGCAGCTTGGGACTAGCGGGAGATAATGAGCAGTTCTTC,CASSLGLAGDNEQFF
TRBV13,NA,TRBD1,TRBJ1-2,TGTGCCAGCAGCTTCGACAGGGTAGAAGGCTACACCTTC,CASSFDRVEGYTF
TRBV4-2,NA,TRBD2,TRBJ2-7,TGTGCCAGCAGCCAAGGACTAGCGGATTCTCCCATCTCCTACGAGCAGTACTTC,CASSQGLADSPISYEQYF
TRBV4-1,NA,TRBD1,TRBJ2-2,TGCGCCAGCAGCCAAGATCCTGGGACAGTCGCCGGGGAGCTGTTTTTT,CASSQDPGTVAGELFF
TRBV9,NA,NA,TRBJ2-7,TGTGCCAGCAGCGTACATGGGACAACGACCTACGAGCAGTACTTC,CASSVHGTTTYEQYF
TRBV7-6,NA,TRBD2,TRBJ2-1,TGTGCCAGCAGCTTAATGAGCGGGGCACACAATGAGCAGTTCTTC,CASSLMSGAHNEQFF
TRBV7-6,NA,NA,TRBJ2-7,TGTGCCAGCAGCCAGACACTTGCCTACGAGCAGTACTTC,CASSQTLAYEQYF
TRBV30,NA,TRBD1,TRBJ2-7,TGTGCCTGGAACGCCGGGACAGACTTATACGAGCAGTACTTC,CAWNAGTDLYEQYF
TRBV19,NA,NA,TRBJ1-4,TGTGCCAGTAGTATAGCACCGTCCGGTGATGGAAAACTGTTTTTT,CASSIAPSGDGKLFF
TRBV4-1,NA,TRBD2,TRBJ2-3,TGCGCCAGCAGCCAAGACCAAGCGGGAAGTTCAGATACGCAGTATTTT,CASSQDQAGSSDTQYF
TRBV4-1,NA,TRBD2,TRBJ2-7,TGCGCCAGCAGCCAAGAGAAGAGCGGGAGGGTCAGCTCCTACGAGCAGTACTTC,CASSQEKSGRVSSYEQYF
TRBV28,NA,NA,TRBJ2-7,TGTGCCAGCACACAGGGAGGATCCTACGAGCAGTACTTC,CASTQGGSYEQYF
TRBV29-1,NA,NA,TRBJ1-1,TGCAGCGTTGAAGATCTTAGGAACACTGAAGCTTTCTTT,CSVEDLRNTEAFF
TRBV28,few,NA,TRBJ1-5,TGTGCCAGCAGTACAGGATATCAGCCCCAGCATTTT,CASSTGYQPQHF
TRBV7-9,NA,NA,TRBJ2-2,TGTGCCTTACCGAAGGGCGGGGAGCTGTTTTTT,CALPKGGELFF
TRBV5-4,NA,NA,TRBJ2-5,TGTGCCAGCAGCTTGGATTCAGGGATACAAGAGACCCAGTACTTC,CASSLDSGIQETQYF
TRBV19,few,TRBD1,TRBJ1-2,TGTGCCAGTAGTCCCCGACCGGGACAGGGGATCTATGGCTACACCTTC,CASSPRPGQGIYGYTF
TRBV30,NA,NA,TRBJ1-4,TGTGCCTGGACAGGGGATCTTACTAATGAAAAACTGTTTTTT,CAWTGDLTNEKLFF
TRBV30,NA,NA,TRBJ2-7,TGTGCCTGGAGAGGTGAGCCCTACGAGCAGTACTTC,CAWRGEPYEQYF
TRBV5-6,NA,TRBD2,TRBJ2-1,TGTGCCAGCAGCTATTGGACTAGCGGCAATGAGCAGTTCTTC,CASSYWTSGNEQFF
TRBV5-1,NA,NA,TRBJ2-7,TGCGCCAGCAGCTTAGGGGCGGGCTACGAGCAGTACTTC,CASSLGAGYEQYF
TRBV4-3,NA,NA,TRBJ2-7,TGCGCCAGCAGCCAAGCGACACCCTCCTACGAGCAGTACTTC,CASSQATPSYEQYF
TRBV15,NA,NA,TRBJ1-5,TGTGCCACCAGCAGCCTAACAGGATTTCCCCAGCATTTT,CATSSLTGFPQHF
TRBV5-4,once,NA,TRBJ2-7,TGTGCCAGCAGCTTGGCTTCTCCCCCCTACGAGCAGTACTTC,CASSLASPPYEQYF
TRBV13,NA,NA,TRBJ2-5,TGTGCCAGCAGCCCTCCCCCGGACCTGATGGGGGAGACCCAGTACTTC,CASSPPPDLMGETQYF
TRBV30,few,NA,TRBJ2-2,TGTGCCTGGAGCACCGGGGAGCTGTTTTTT,CAWSTGELFF